Sequencing of this T cell receptor (beta chain) was carried out in a study of radiation and T cells in renal cell carcinoma. Study information: Nephrectomy followed 15 Gy stereotactic body radiation by 4 weeks. Points from the study as a whole: Top tumor clonotypes rose in blood 2 weeks post-radiation, then contracted. Without pretreatment biopsies, baseline tumor clonotype presence was undetermined.

Method: immunoSEQ multiplex PCR; TCRdb's copy keeps in-frame clones and lacks some. The sample yields 120,000 or so clones, over 75% seen once. Time point indicated: blood 2 weeks post-SBRT. Treatment reported: 15 Gy SBRT to primary tumor, nephrectomy 4 weeks later. With regard to this clone: Its target is unknown.

The CDR3 contains 15 residues. Trimming pared 5 bases from V and 3 bases from J, leaving 15 bases between. Germline V gene lookup returns CDR1 SGHNT and CDR2 YYREEE (reference sequence). V and J are TRBV5-4 and TRBJ2-1; D might be TRBD2 (7 bases). The specimen comprised blood, sampled from a patient whose treatment included radiotherapy and nephrectomy. The clonotype originates from a man between 50 and 59 years old with renal cell carcinoma. The CDR3 loop reads CASRRTGRGYNEQFF. CDR3 coding DNA: TGTGCCAGCAGGCGAACAGGGAGGGGCTACAATGAGCAGTTCTTC.